The entry below gives a single T cell receptor beta chain sequence along with its context. Its antigen is currently unknown. Trimming took 0 bases from V and 6 from J; bases not matched to a gene: 6. Per germline, CDR1 SGHRS and CDR2 YFSETQ. The CDR3 runs to 15 residues. Method: immunoSEQ multiplex PCR; TCRdb's copy keeps in-frame clones and lacks some. The sample lists over 60,000 clones; around three quarters were seen once. These data come from a study of T cell repertoires and HLA-DP antigens. Turning to the study itself: Donor ages ranged from 18-to-29 to 60-to-69; a couple of men, one woman. Study-wide points: Previously undetected clones averaged around 40% and 50% against the two alleles respectively.

Sequencing was done on a sample of CD4+ T cells from PBMCs. The TCR originated in a man in his sixties in good health and CMV-seronegative. This chain links TRBV5-1 with TRBJ2-1, with 7 bases fitting TRBD1. The CDR3 sequence is CASSLGGGGFNEQFF. The CDR3 coding sequence is TGCGCCAGCAGCTTGGGAGGGGGCGGTTTCAATGAGCAGTTCTTC.